Listed below are T cell receptor beta chains from one sample, sequenced in a study of OX40 agonist ivuxolimab in advanced cancers. The method was immunoSEQ multiplex PCR; TCRdb's version includes in-frame clones alone and lacks a portion of them. Of roughly 100,000 clones listed, around 85% are singletons. The sequencing used CD4+ or CD8+ T cells sorted from blood, collected in a trial of the OX40 agonist ivuxolimab. The receptors shown here come from an adult with an advanced solid tumor such as melanoma, head and neck, liver or kidney cancer. Each CDR3 is given without its conserved first and last residue. Fields, in order: D gene, V gene, CDR3 protein. D genes are given only for firm matches.

D gene: NA
V gene: TRBV5-4
CDR3 protein: ASSPWDTGNTIY

D gene: TRBD2
V gene: TRBV19
CDR3 protein: ANQPGTSISYEQY

D gene: NA
V gene: TRBV7-9
CDR3 protein: ASSPRASYEQY

D gene: TRBD1
V gene: TRBV2
CDR3 protein: ASNRGLTGELF

D gene: TRBD1
V gene: TRBV28
CDR3 protein: ASSTGVSEQF

D gene: TRBD1
V gene: TRBV10-1
CDR3 protein: ASSGTGQETQY

D gene: TRBD1
V gene: TRBV5-1
CDR3 protein: ASSSTGGQETQY

D gene: TRBD2
V gene: TRBV2
CDR3 protein: ASRGTSAYNEQF

D gene: NA
V gene: TRBV14
CDR3 protein: ASSQGFEDTQY

D gene: NA
V gene: TRBV7-6
CDR3 protein: ASSRQLNTEAF

D gene: NA
V gene: TRBV28
CDR3 protein: ASSSPLSHTDTQY

D gene: NA
V gene: TRBV6-1
CDR3 protein: ASSEAGGAQY

D gene: NA
V gene: TRBV9
CDR3 protein: ASSVVPYEQF

D gene: TRBD1
V gene: TRBV4-1
CDR3 protein: ASSLQGLSSYEQY

D gene: NA
V gene: TRBV7-3
CDR3 protein: ASSARPRDTQY

D gene: TRBD2
V gene: TRBV6-5
CDR3 protein: ASSYGAGVTDTQY

D gene: TRBD2
V gene: TRBV7-3
CDR3 protein: ASSLTSGRNNEQF

D gene: NA
V gene: TRBV6-1
CDR3 protein: ASSQQPSSGNTIY

D gene: TRBD2
V gene: TRBV7-9
CDR3 protein: ASSLGAGGETQY

D gene: NA
V gene: TRBV28
CDR3 protein: ASSLNRASGTYEQY